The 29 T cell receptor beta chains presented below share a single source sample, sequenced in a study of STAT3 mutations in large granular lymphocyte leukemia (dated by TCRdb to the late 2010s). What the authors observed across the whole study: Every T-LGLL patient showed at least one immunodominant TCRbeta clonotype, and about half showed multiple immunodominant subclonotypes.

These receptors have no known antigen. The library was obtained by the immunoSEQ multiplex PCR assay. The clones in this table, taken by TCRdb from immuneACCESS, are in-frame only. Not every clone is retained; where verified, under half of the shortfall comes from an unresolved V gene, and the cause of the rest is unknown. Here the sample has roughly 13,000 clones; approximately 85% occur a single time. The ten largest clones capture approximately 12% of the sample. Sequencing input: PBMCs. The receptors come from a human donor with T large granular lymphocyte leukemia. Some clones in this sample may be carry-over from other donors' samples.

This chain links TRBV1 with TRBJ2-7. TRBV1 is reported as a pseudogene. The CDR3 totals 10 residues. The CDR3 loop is CPSPPYEQYV. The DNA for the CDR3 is TGCCCATCACCCCCCTACGAGCAGTACGTC.

The CDR3, as DNA: TGTGCCAGCCGGGAGGAGTTAGATACGCAGTATTTT. Translating gives CASREELDTQYF. This chain joins TRBV18 and TRBJ2-3, with TRBD2 matching over 7 bases. Germline V gene data show CDR1 as KGHSH and CDR2 as LQKENI. The CDR3 covers 12 residues. J gave up 5 bases and V 8 bases, and 4 bases lay outside the gene matches.

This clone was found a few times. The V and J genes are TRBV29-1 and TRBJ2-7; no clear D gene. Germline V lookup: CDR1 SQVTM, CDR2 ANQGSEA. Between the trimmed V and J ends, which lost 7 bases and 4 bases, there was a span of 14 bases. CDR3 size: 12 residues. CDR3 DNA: TGCAGCGCTACAAGAGGAGTTTACGAGCAGTACTTC. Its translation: CSATRGVYEQYF.

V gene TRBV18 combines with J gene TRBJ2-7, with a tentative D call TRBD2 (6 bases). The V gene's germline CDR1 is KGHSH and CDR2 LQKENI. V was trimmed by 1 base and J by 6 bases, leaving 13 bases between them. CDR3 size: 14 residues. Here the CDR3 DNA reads TGTGCCAGCTCACCACTAGCGGCAAAGATCGAGCAGTACTTC. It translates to CASSPLAAKIEQYF. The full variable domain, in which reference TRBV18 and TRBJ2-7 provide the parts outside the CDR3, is NAGVMQNPRHLVRRRGQEARLRCSPMKGHSHVYWYRQLPEEGLKFMVYLQKENIIDESGMPKERFSAEFPKEGPSILRIQQVVRGDSAAYFCASSPLAAKIEQYFGPGTRLTVT.

The CDR3 is CASSLAGTNYGYTF. The DNA of the CDR3 is TGTGCCAGCAGCTTGGCCGGAACTAACTATGGCTACACCTTC. This chain connects TRBV5-6 to TRBJ1-2; D is unresolved. Between the trimmed V and J ends, which lost 0 bases and 0 bases, there was a span of 6 bases. This CDR3 has 14 residues. Germline V gene data show CDR1 as SGHDT and CDR2 as YYEEEE.

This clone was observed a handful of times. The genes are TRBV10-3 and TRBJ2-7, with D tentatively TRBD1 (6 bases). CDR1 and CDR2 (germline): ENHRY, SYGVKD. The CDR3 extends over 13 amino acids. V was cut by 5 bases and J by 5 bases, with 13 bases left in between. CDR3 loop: CAISRTGLDEQYF. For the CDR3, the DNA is TGTGCCATCAGTCGTACAGGGCTGGACGAGCAGTACTTC.

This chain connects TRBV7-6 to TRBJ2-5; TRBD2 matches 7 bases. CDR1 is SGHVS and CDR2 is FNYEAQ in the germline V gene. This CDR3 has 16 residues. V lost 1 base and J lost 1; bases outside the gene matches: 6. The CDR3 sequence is CASSLGATSRQETQYF. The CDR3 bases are TGTGCCAGCAGCTTAGGAGCGACTAGCCGCCAAGAGACCCAGTACTTC.

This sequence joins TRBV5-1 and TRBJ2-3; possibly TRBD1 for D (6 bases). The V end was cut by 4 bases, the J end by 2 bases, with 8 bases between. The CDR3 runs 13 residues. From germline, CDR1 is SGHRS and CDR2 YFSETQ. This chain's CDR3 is CASSRDNTDTQYF. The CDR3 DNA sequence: TGCGCCAGCAGCCGGGACAACACAGATACGCAGTATTTT.

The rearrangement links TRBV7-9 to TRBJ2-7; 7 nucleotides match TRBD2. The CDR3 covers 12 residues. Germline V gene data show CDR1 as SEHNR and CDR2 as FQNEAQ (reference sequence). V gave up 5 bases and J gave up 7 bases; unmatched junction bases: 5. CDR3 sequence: CASSRTSWEQYF. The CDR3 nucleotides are TGTGCCAGCAGCCGGACTAGTTGGGAGCAGTACTTC.

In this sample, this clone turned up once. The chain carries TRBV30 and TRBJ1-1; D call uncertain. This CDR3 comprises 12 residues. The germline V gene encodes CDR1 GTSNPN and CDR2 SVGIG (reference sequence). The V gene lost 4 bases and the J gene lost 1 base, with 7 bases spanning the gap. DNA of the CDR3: TGTGCCTGGAAGAGGGCGAACACTGAAGCTTTCTTT. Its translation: CAWKRANTEAFF.

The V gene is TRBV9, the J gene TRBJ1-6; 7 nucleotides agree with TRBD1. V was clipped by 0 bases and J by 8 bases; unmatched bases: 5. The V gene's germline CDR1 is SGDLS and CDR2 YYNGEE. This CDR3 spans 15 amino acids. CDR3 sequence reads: CASSVAHRGDSPLHF. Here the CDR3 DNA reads TGTGCCAGCAGCGTAGCGCACAGGGGAGATTCACCCCTCCACTTT. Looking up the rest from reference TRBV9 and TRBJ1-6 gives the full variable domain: DSGVTQTPKHLITATGQRVTLRCSPRSGDLSVYWYQQSLDQGLQFLIQYYNGEERAKGNILERFSAQQFPDLHSELNLSSLELGDSALYFCASSVAHRGDSPLHFGNGTRLTVT.

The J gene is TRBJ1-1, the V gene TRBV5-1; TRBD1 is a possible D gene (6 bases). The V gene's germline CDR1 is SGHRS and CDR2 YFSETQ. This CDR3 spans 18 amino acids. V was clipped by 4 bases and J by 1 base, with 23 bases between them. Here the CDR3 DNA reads TGCGCCAGCAGCGTCTACGGGGGGGCTGGACTGTCGAACACTGAAGCTTTCTTT. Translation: CASSVYGGAGLSNTEAFF.

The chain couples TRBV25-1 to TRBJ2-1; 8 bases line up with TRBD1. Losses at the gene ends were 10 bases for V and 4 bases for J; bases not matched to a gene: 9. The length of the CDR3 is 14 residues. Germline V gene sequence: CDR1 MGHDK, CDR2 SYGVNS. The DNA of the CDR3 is TGTGCCACCAGGGGGCTAAGCCCTTACAATGAGCAGTTCTTC. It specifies CATRGLSPYNEQFF.

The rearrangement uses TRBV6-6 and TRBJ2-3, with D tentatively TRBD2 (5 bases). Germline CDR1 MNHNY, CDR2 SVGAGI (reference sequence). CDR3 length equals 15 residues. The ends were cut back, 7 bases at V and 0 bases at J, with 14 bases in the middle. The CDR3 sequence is CASNFDGMSTDTQYF. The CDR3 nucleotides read TGTGCCAGCAACTTCGACGGGATGAGCACAGATACGCAGTATTTT.

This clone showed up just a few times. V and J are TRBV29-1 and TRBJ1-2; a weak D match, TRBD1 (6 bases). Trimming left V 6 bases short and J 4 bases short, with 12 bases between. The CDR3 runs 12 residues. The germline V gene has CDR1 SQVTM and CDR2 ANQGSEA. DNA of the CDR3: TGCAGCGTCTCAGACAGGCTCTATGGCTACACCTTC. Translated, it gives CSVSDRLYGYTF.

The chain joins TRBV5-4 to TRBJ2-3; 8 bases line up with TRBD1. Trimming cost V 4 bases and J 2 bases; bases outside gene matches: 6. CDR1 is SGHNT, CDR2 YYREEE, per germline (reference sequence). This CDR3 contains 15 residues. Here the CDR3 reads CASSNLGQDTDTQYF. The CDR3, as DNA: TGTGCCAGCAGCAACCTGGGACAGGACACAGATACGCAGTATTTT. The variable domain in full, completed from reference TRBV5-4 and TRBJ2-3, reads ETGVTQSPTHLIKTRGQQVTLRCSSQSGHNTVSWYQQALGQGPQFIFQYYREEENGRGNFPPRFSGLQFPNYSSELNVNALELDDSALYLCASSNLGQDTDTQYFGPGTRLTVL.

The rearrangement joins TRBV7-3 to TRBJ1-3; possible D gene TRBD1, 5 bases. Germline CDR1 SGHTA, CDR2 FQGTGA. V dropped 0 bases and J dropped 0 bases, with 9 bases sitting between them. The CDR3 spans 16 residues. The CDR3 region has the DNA TGTGCCAGCAGCTTAACGGGGGGGAACTCTGGAAACACCATATATTTT. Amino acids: CASSLTGGNSGNTIYF.

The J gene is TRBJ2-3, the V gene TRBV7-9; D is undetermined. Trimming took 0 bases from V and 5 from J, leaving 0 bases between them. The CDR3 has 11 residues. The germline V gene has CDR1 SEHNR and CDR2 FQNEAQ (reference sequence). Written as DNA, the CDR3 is TGTGCCAGCAGCTTAGCAGATACGCAGTATTTT. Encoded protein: CASSLADTQYF.

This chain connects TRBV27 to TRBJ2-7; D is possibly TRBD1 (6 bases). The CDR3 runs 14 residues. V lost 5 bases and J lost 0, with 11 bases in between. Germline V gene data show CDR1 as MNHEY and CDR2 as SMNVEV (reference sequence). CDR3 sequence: CASSPGAVSYEQYF. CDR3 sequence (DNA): TGTGCCAGCAGTCCAGGGGCAGTCTCCTACGAGCAGTACTTC.

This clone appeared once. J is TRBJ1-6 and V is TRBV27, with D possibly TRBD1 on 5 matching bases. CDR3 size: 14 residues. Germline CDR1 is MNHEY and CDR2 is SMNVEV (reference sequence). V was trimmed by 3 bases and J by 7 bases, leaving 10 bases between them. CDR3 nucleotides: TGTGCCAGCAGTTTCCGGGACGGGAATTCACCCCTCCACTTT. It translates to CASSFRDGNSPLHF.

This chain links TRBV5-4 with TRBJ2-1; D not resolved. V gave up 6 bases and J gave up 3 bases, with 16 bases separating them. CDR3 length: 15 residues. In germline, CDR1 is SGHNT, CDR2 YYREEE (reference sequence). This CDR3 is CASNPSGFNYNEQFF. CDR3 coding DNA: TGTGCCAGCAACCCGTCCGGGTTTAACTACAATGAGCAGTTCTTC.

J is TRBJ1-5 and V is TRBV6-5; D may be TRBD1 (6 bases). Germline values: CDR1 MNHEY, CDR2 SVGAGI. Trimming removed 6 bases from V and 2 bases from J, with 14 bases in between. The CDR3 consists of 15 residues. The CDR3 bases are TGTGCCAGCAGCAGAACAGGGTTGGGCAATCAGCCCCAGCATTTT. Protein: CASSRTGLGNQPQHF.

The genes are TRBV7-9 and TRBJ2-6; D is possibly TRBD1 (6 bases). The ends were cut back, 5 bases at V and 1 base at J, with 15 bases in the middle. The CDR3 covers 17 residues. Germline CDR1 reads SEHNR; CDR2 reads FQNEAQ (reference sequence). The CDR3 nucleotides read TGTGCCAGCAGCCCCCGCAGGGGTGGATCTGGGGCCAACGTCCTGACTTTC. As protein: CASSPRRGGSGANVLTF.

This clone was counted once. The CDR3 nucleotides read TGTGCCAGCAGGGGACAGGGGGCCCTCGAGCAGTACTTC. Translated, it gives CASRGQGALEQYF. The rearrangement joins TRBV6-5 to TRBJ2-7, with 12 nucleotides matching TRBD1. With V trimmed by 6 bases and J by 6 bases, 3 bases remained unmatched. The germline V gene has CDR1 MNHEY and CDR2 SVGAGI. This CDR3 is 13 amino acids long.

The CDR3 is CASSLNGRSNYGYTF. Here the CDR3 DNA reads TGCGCCAGCAGCTTGAATGGCAGGTCTAACTATGGCTACACCTTC. This rearrangement joins TRBV5-1 to TRBJ1-2; D gene ambiguous. The CDR3 covers 15 residues. Trimming stripped 1 base from V and 0 bases from J, with 10 bases between. CDR1 is SGHRS, CDR2 YFSETQ, per germline.

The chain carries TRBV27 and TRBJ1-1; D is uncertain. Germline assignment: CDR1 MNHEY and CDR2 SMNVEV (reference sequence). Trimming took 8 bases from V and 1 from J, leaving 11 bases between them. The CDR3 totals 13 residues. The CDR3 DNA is TGTGCCAGCGGAACGGGTACGAACACTGAAGCTTTCTTT. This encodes CASGTGTNTEAFF.

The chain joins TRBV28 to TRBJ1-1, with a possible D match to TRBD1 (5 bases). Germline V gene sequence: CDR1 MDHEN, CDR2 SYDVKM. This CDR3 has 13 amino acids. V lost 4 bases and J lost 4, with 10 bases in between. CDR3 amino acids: CASSSPGTTEAFF. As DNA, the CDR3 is TGTGCCAGCAGTTCCCCAGGGACCACTGAAGCTTTCTTT.

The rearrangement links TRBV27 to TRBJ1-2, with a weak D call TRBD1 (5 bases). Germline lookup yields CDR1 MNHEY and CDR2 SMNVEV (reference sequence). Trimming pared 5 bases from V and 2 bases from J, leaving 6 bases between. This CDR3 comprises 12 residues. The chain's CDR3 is CASSQGNYGYTF. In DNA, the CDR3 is TGTGCCAGCAGTCAGGGAAACTATGGCTACACCTTC.

The CDR3 region is CASSLGTLTDTQYF. CDR3 sequence (DNA): TGTGCCAGCAGCTTAGGGACCCTCACAGATACGCAGTATTTT. The chain links TRBV7-9 to TRBJ2-3; no reliable D call. From germline, CDR1 is SEHNR and CDR2 FQNEAQ (reference sequence). The CDR3 has 14 amino acids. V was pared by 1 base and J by 2 bases, with 7 bases between.